The 21 T cell receptor beta chains listed next were all sequenced from one sample in a study of control samples from healthy donors and cancer patients. The protocol was immunoSEQ multiplex PCR, while the TCRdb copy is restricted to in-frame clones and leaves out a portion. This table has 390,000 or so clones, approximately 92% appearing once. The sample taken for sequencing was PBMCs. The receptors originated from a man aged 35-49 years with head and neck cancer.

The genes are TRBV10-3 and TRBJ1-4; no clear D. Germline lookup yields CDR1 ENHRY and CDR2 SYGVKD. Trimming stripped 0 bases from V and 8 bases from J, with 10 bases between. CDR3 length: 14 amino acids. The CDR3 spells CAISESVGEEKLFF. For the CDR3, the DNA is TGTGCCATCAGTGAGTCGGTCGGTGAAGAAAAACTGTTTTTT.

The V and J genes are TRBV13 and TRBJ2-7; D gene unclear. Germline CDR1 is PRHDT and CDR2 is FYEKMQ (reference sequence). V lost 0 bases, J lost 4 bases, and 10 bases lay in between. This CDR3 contains 14 residues. In DNA form, the CDR3 reads TGTGCCAGCAGCTTAGGCGGAAGTTCGTACGAGCAGTACTTC. It is translated as CASSLGGSSYEQYF.

The chain joins TRBV25-1 to TRBJ2-7; 7 nucleotides match TRBD2. From germline, CDR1 is MGHDK and CDR2 SYGVNS. The CDR3 spans 16 residues. Trimming took 6 bases from V and 3 from J; bases not matched to a gene: 14. The CDR3 DNA is TGTGCCAGCAGCCCCTCGGGGGGACTGACGGACTACGAGCAGTACTTC. Translation gives CASSPSGGLTDYEQYF.

This chain links TRBV5-1 with TRBJ1-2; D uncertain. The CDR3 has 14 residues. Trimming took off 0 bases at V and 5 bases at J, with 11 bases between the two ends. The V gene's germline CDR1 is SGHRS and CDR2 YFSETQ. CDR3 amino acids: CASSLDGSGYGYTF. The CDR3 bases are TGCGCCAGCAGCTTGGACGGGAGTGGATATGGCTACACCTTC. Drawing the rest from reference TRBV5-1 and TRBJ1-2, the complete variable domain is KAGVTQTPRYLIKTRGQQVTLSCSPISGHRSVSWYQQTPGQGLQFLFEYFSETQRNKGNFPGRFSGRQFSNSRSEMNVSTLELGDSALYLCASSLDGSGYGYTFGSGTRLTVV.

V usage is TRBV2 and J usage is TRBJ1-2, with TRBD1 matching 7 bases. The CDR3 extends over 16 amino acids. Trimming at V came to 2 bases and at J to 7 bases, leaving 13 bases not matched to a gene. CDR1 and CDR2 from the germline V gene are SNHLY and FYNNEI. The CDR3 loop reads CASSEQGGILSSGYTF. The CDR3 nucleotides are TGTGCCAGCAGTGAACAGGGGGGGATCTTATCCAGTGGCTACACCTTC.

CDR3 amino acids: CASSYLGKNTGELFF. In DNA, the CDR3 is TGTGCCAGCAGTTACTTAGGGAAAAACACCGGGGAGCTGTTTTTT. This sequence joins TRBV6-5 and TRBJ2-2, with D unclear. Germline V lookup: CDR1 MNHEY, CDR2 SVGAGI. The CDR3 is 15 amino acids. V was shortened by 1 base and J by 2 bases, with 8 bases between the two germline ends.

This chain joins TRBV30 and TRBJ1-5, with a weak D call TRBD1 (5 bases). Germline V CDR1 and CDR2: GTSNPN, SVGIG (reference sequence). V shed 4 bases and J shed 6 bases, with 16 bases lying between them. The CDR3 totals 14 residues. In DNA form, the CDR3 reads TGTGCCTGGAAGTCCAGGGAGAGTTTTCAGCCCCAGCATTTT. This codes for CAWKSRESFQPQHF.

The chain couples TRBV6-5 to TRBJ2-3; maybe TRBD2 (5 bases). The CDR3 loop spans 16 amino acids. V shed 0 bases and J shed 5 bases, with 15 bases lying between them. CDR1 is MNHEY, CDR2 SVGAGI, per germline. The CDR3: CASSYSQRISGDTQYF. Here the CDR3 DNA reads TGTGCCAGCAGTTACTCACAGCGGATCTCAGGAGATACGCAGTATTTT.

The chain carries TRBV12-3 or TRBV12-4 and TRBJ1-5; 7 bases are shared with TRBD1. The CDR3 contains 13 residues. After removal of 5 bases from V and 5 bases from J, the junction contained 3 bases not matched to a gene. This CDR3 reads CASSRDSYQPQHF. DNA for the CDR3: TGTGCCAGCAGTAGGGACAGTTATCAGCCCCAGCATTTT.

J is TRBJ1-3 and V is TRBV7-2, with unresolved D. CDR1 and CDR2 from the germline V gene are SGHTA and FQGNSA. Trimming removed 8 bases from V and 0 bases from J, with 14 bases in between. This CDR3 spans 15 amino acids. The CDR3 DNA sequence: TGTGCCAGCGGGGTGACTGCAAGCTCTGGAAACACCATATATTTT. Amino acids: CASGVTASSGNTIYF.

This clone has just one count. CDR3 in DNA: TGTGCCAGCAGGGCTAAGGATGAGCAGTTCTTC. Its protein is CASRAKDEQFF. This rearrangement joins TRBV2 to TRBJ2-1; D remains ambiguous. In germline, CDR1 is SNHLY, CDR2 FYNNEI. V lost 6 bases and J 8 bases, leaving 8 bases between the germline ends. This CDR3 is 11 amino acids long.

The chain is built from TRBV27 and TRBJ1-1; tentative D call: TRBD1 (5 bases). CDR1 and CDR2 (germline): MNHEY, SMNVEV (reference sequence). Deletions cut 7 bases from V and 7 bases from J, with 16 bases between. The CDR3 sequence is 13 residues long. The CDR3 DNA follows: TGTGCCAGCATCCCCGGGGCGGTTGGTGAAGCTTTCTTT. Protein product: CASIPGAVGEAFF.

J is TRBJ2-1 and V is TRBV11-1; 9 bases are shared with TRBD2. V shed 4 bases, J shed 8 bases, and the junction held 9 bases outside the gene matches. Germline loops: CDR1 SGHAT, CDR2 FQDESV (reference sequence). This CDR3 is 15 amino acids long. As DNA, the CDR3 is TGTGCCAGCAGCTCATCCGGGACTAGCTCGCATGAGCAGTTCTTC. This sequence encodes CASSSSGTSSHEQFF.

This clone was detected only once. The rearrangement joins TRBV28 to TRBJ2-1; 9 bases are a match to TRBD1. V shed 5 bases, J shed 1 base, and the junction held 3 bases outside the gene matches. This CDR3 region has 15 residues. Germline V gene data show CDR1 as MDHEN and CDR2 as SYDVKM. As DNA, the CDR3 is TGTGCCAGCAGTGGGACAGGGAGATCCTACAATGAGCAGTTCTTC. Translated, it gives CASSGTGRSYNEQFF.

The J gene is TRBJ1-5, the V gene TRBV12-5, with D possibly matching TRBD1 (5 bases). This CDR3 is built from 17 residues. Trimming left V 8 bases short and J 4 bases short, with 24 bases between. Germline V CDR1 and CDR2: LGHNT, FRNRAP. In DNA form, the CDR3 reads TGTGCTAGTACCCTCTCTTATCGGGGGGGGATAAATCAGCCCCAGCATTTT. Translated, it gives CASTLSYRGGINQPQHF.

J is TRBJ2-1 and V is TRBV4-3, with 8 bases that match TRBD1. Germline loops: CDR1 LGHNA, CDR2 YSLEER. This CDR3 region has 15 residues. V trimming: 1 base; J trimming: 5 bases; junction bases outside the gene matches: 4. The CDR3 sequence: CASSQGRTGNNEQFF. In DNA form, the CDR3 reads TGCGCCAGCAGCCAAGGTCGGACAGGGAACAATGAGCAGTTCTTC.

This chain uses TRBV28 with TRBJ1-2; 9 nucleotides align to TRBD1. CDR1 is MDHEN and CDR2 is SYDVKM in the germline V gene. The CDR3 has 16 amino acids. The V gene end was trimmed by 7 bases and the J gene end by 3 bases; junction bases not matched to a gene: 12. CDR3 DNA: TGTGCCAGCATCCCAACCGGGACAGGGAGTGACTATGGCTACACCTTC. Protein: CASIPTGTGSDYGYTF.

The chain links TRBV7-2 to TRBJ1-2; D possibly corresponds to TRBD1 (6 bases). The CDR3 consists of 14 residues. The ends were cut back, 8 bases at V and 2 bases at J, with 15 bases in the middle. CDR1 is SGHTA and CDR2 is FQGNSA in the germline V gene. CDR3 sequence reads: CASVLEGGNYGYTF. In DNA form, the CDR3 reads TGTGCCAGCGTATTGGAGGGGGGGAACTATGGCTACACCTTC.

The chain carries TRBV9 and TRBJ1-6, with TRBD1 as a possible D gene (5 bases). CDR1 SGDLS and CDR2 YYNGEE come from the germline V gene. CDR3 size: 14 residues. V was trimmed by 5 bases and J by 4 bases, leaving 10 bases between them. CDR3 residues: CASSRGPYNSPLHF. The DNA of the CDR3 is TGTGCCAGCAGTAGGGGACCATATAATTCACCCCTCCACTTT.

J is TRBJ2-1 and V is TRBV4-1, with 15 bases aligning to TRBD2. With 4 bases clipped from V and 14 bases from J, the junction kept 12 bases outside the gene matches. Germline CDR1 MGHRA, CDR2 YSYEKL. The CDR3 sequence is 16 residues long. CDR3 sequence (DNA): TGCGCCAGCAGCCCTCCCGGGGGACTAGCGGGAGGAGCCAAGTTCTTC. Its protein is CASSPPGGLAGGAKFF.

The V and J genes are TRBV12-3 or TRBV12-4 and TRBJ2-3; perhaps TRBD2 as D (5 bases). With 8 bases removed from V and 4 bases from J, the gap between germline ends came to 13 bases. This CDR3 is built from 13 residues. CDR3 region: CASQRRQSDTQYF. The CDR3 DNA reads as TGTGCCAGCCAGCGGAGGCAGTCAGATACGCAGTATTTT.